These 4 T cell receptor beta chains were all obtained from the same sample, sequenced in a study of PD-L1 blockade in urothelial cancer. As to time point: pretreatment peripheral blood. The protocol was immunoSEQ multiplex PCR, while the TCRdb copy is restricted to in-frame clones and leaves out a portion. This table has around 100,000 clones, roughly 89% appearing once. The sequences come from PBMCs, collected around atezolizumab (anti-PD-L1) treatment. These receptors were obtained from a man between 60 and 75 years old with urothelial cancer.

This chain joins TRBV7-2 and TRBJ1-2; no reliable D call. The germline gives CDR1 SGHTA, CDR2 FQGNSA. Trimming pared 1 base from V and 3 bases from J, leaving 6 bases between. The CDR3 contains 13 residues. The CDR3 DNA follows: TGTGCCAGCAGCTTAGTGGCAGACTATGGCTACACCTTC. Its protein is CASSLVADYGYTF.

The V gene is TRBV7-8, the J gene TRBJ2-7, with 11 bases fitting TRBD2. Germline V gene sequence: CDR1 SGHVS, CDR2 FQNEAQ. Trimming at V came to 5 bases and at J to 4 bases, leaving 10 bases not matched to a gene. This CDR3 is built from 16 residues. CDR3: CASSPPIRLAGYEQYF. Here the CDR3 DNA reads TGTGCCAGCAGCCCACCTATACGACTAGCGGGGTACGAGCAGTACTTC. The full variable domain, completed using reference TRBV7-8 and TRBJ2-7, is GAGVSQSPRYKVAKRGQDVALRCDPISGHVSLFWYQQALGQGPEFLTYFQNEAQLDKSGLPSDRFFAERPEGSVSTLKIQRTQQEDSAVYLCASSPPIRLAGYEQYFGPGTRLTVT.

The J gene is TRBJ2-3, the V gene TRBV15, with D uncertain. Trimming shortened V by 0 bases and J by 9 bases, and 7 bases separated the two germline ends. The germline gives CDR1 LNHNV, CDR2 YYDKDF (reference sequence). There are 12 residues in the CDR3. CDR3 region: CATSRDVLTQYF. The CDR3 DNA sequence: TGTGCCACCAGCAGAGATGTCCTGACGCAGTATTTT.

This chain joins TRBV9 and TRBJ2-7, with unresolved D. The CDR3 loop spans 12 amino acids. Germline V CDR1 and CDR2: SGDLS, YYNGEE. Trimming shortened V by 3 bases and J by 1 base, and 5 bases separated the two germline ends. CDR3 DNA: TGTGCCAGCAGCGATACATCCTACGAGCAGTACTTC. It is translated as CASSDTSYEQYF.